What follows is one TCR beta chain and its context. Its antigen is not known. Indicated time point: cycle 4 day 1 (C4D1), after less than 7 weeks of nivolumab. Brentuximab vedotin exposure varied, and every patient relapsed after autologous stem cell transplantation. This sample was taken from a study of PD-1 blockade in classical Hodgkin lymphoma. The study, taken as a whole, reports: Diminished baseline TCR diversity has been reported in newly diagnosed patients relative to healthy donors.

The table came from immunoSEQ multiplex PCR; TCRdb's copy has only in-frame clones and leaves some out. The table includes 23,000 or so clones, more than 70% detected once. This CDR3 is 16 amino acids long. Trimming removed 1 base at V and 4 bases at J, with 13 bases between. The V gene's germline CDR1 is KGHSH and CDR2 LQKENI. The TCR originated in a human donor with classical Hodgkin lymphoma. Sequencing was performed on peripheral blood mononuclear cells (PBMCs), taken before the fourth cycle of nivolumab. J is TRBJ2-2 and V is TRBV18, with a possible D match to TRBD2 (6 bases). The CDR3 reads CASSPRSSVGTGELFF. DNA for the CDR3: TGTGCCAGCTCACCACGGTCTAGCGTAGGCACCGGGGAGCTGTTTTTT.